Listed here are 23 T cell receptor beta chains from one sample, sequenced in a study of tumor-infiltrating lymphocytes in primary liver carcinoma. Bulk tissue was left unsorted, and RNA and DNA were co-extracted from around 18-30 mg of it. Synthesis of TCR beta cDNA was carried out from approximately 0.55 ug total RNA with a constant-region primer. Library construction for TCR beta comprised three nested multiplex PCR rounds performed with slightly modified ARM-PCR. PCR rounds one and two used TRBV1-TRBV30 forward primers with a C-beta reverse primer for approximately 11 cycles each. TCRdb ran MiXCR on the multiplex PCR reads and lists one entry per CDR3 protein. The sample has around 100,000 distinct CDR3 sequences; more than 60% are singletons. The sequenced sample consisted of liver tumor tissue from sampling region 5. This sample's subset: tumor region T5, tumor centre. The receptors derive from a woman aged 55-70 years with primary liver carcinoma and hepatitis B virus infection.

Details on this clonotype: A read error may account for a junction end that differs from germline. The rearrangement links TRBV11-2 to TRBJ1-2; TRBD1 is a possible D gene (6 bases). The CDR3 extends over 15 amino acids. Germline V lookup: CDR1 SGHAT, CDR2 FQNNGV. This CDR3 reads CASSLAIQGDGGCTF. Written as DNA, the CDR3 is TGTGCCAGCAGCTTGGCAATACAGGGAGATGGTGGCTGCACCTTC.

This chain links TRBV11-2 with TRBJ2-3; D not certain. The CDR3 has 13 amino acids. The germline gives CDR1 SGHAT, CDR2 FQNNGV. Between the trimmed V and J ends, which lost 6 bases and 2 bases, there was a span of 9 bases. CDR3 amino acids: CASSPEITDTQYF. The CDR3 DNA follows: TGTGCCAGCAGTCCAGAAATCACAGATACGCAGTATTTT. The entire variable domain, with the rest obtained from reference TRBV11-2 and TRBJ2-3, is as follows: EAGVAQSPRYKIIEKRQSVAFWCNPISGHATLYWYQQILGQGPKLLIQFQNNGVVDDSQLPKDRFSAERLKGVDSTLKIQPAKLEDSAVYLCASSPEITDTQYFGPGTRLTVL.

The V and J genes are TRBV28 and TRBJ2-5; D unclear. The CDR3 spans 13 residues. CDR1 and CDR2 (germline): MDHEN, SYDVKM. The CDR3 sequence: CVTLETFQETQYF. The CDR3 DNA sequence: TGTGTCACCCTAGAGACTTTCCAAGAGACCCAGTACTTC.

To note about this clonotype: The junction does not match germline at one end; this may be a read error. V is TRBV29-1 and J is TRBJ2-1; D is perhaps TRBD1 or TRBD2 (5 bases each). The CDR3 has 17 amino acids. Looked up from germline, CDR1 is SQVTM and CDR2 is ANQGSEA. CDR3 coding DNA: TGCTGCGTTGCCGGTACTTCCGGGGCTGGCTCCTACAATGAGCAGTTCTTC. Translated: CCVAGTSGAGSYNEQFF.

This clonotype was seen just once. The junction departs from germline at one end; a sequencing error may be responsible. The rearrangement joins TRBV6-1 to TRBJ2-7; 9 nucleotides align to TRBD1. The CDR3 runs to 17 residues. The V gene's germline CDR1 is MNHNS and CDR2 SASEGT. CDR3 sequence (DNA): TGTGCCGGCAGTTCTAAAATTGGGACAGGGACCTCCTATGAGCAGTACTTC. Residues: CAGSSKIGTGTSYEQYF.

Comments on this clonotype: Relative to the germline gene, one junction end is altered; a read error may explain this. The chain carries TRBV6-1 and TRBJ2-2; 8 bases align to TRBD2. Germline values: CDR1 MNHNS, CDR2 SASEGT. The CDR3 runs 17 residues. Here the CDR3 reads CASKGGGLAMNTGDLFF. For the CDR3, the DNA is TGTGCCAGCAAGGGGGGTGGACTAGCCATGAACACCGGGGATCTGTTTTTT.

This clonotype was observed a single time. One end of the junction is discordant with germline, which a read error may explain. The gene calls are TRBV5-8 and TRBJ1-1; D unclear. The CDR3 runs to 14 residues. Germline V gives CDR1 SGHTS, CDR2 YDEGEE. The CDR3 sequence is CTSSLYGVLTEAFF. CDR3 nucleotides: TGTACCAGCAGCTTGTATGGGGTTCTCACTGAAGCATTCTTT.

This clonotype occurred many times. The chain joins TRBV2 to TRBJ2-5; 9 positions match TRBD2. Trimming took 6 bases from V and 4 from J; bases not matched to a gene: 15. Germline CDR1 SNHLY, CDR2 FYNNEI. This CDR3 has 17 residues. CDR3: CASRAAGGRRLGETQYF. For the CDR3, the DNA is TGTGCCAGCAGAGCAGCGGGAGGACGTAGATTAGGAGAGACCCAGTACTTC.

As regards this clonotype: With a much larger clone just one base away, this may be a read error. This rearrangement joins TRBV14 to TRBJ2-1; 9 nucleotides line up with TRBD1. From germline, CDR1 is SGHDN and CDR2 FVKESK. The CDR3 loop spans 14 amino acids. Unmatched junction bases numbered 11, after V lost 7 bases and J lost 10 bases. The CDR3 loop reads CASNPLGQGYEQFF. CDR3 DNA sequence: TGTGCCAGCAACCCCCTGGGACAGGGATACGAGCAGTTCTTC.

In regard to this clonotype: This may come from a read error, since a much larger clone is one base off. The chain joins TRBV6-5 to TRBJ2-2; either TRBD1 or TRBD2 may fit D (5 bases each). This CDR3 has 15 residues. Germline V gene sequence: CDR1 MNHEY, CDR2 SVGAGI. The CDR3 DNA sequence: TGTGCCAGCAGTTACCGACAGACGAACACCGGGGAGCCGTTTTTT. This translates into CASSYRQTNTGEPFF.

Comment on this clonotype: In this CDR3 the conserved last residue, phenylalanine or tryptophan, is missing, so a read error is likely. The DNA is omitted, as the CDR3 cannot be located on it reliably, and the CDR3 follows TCRdb's listing. The V gene is TRBV29-1, the J gene TRBJ2-5; the DNA was not used to check the table's D call, TRBD2. The germline CDR1 and CDR2 sequences are SQVTM and ANQGSEA. The CDR3 comprises 15 residues, both ends counted. CDR3 amino acids: CSAGSGGGVLETQCS.

For this clonotype: This may be a read error: a much more frequent sequence differs by one nucleotide. This chain connects TRBV28 to TRBJ2-6, with D perhaps TRBD2 (6 bases). CDR3 length: 15 amino acids. Germline V gene sequence: CDR1 MDHEN, CDR2 SYDVKM. CDR3 nucleotides: TGTGCCAGCAGTTCCGCAGGGACTGGGGCCAACGTCCCGACTTTC. Residues: CASSSAGTGANVPTF.

In regard to this clonotype: One junction end does not reproduce the germline sequence, and a read error may be involved. CDR3 residues: CAWSVKGITGRPPRANTGELFF. The CDR3, as DNA: TGTGCCTGGAGTGTAAAAGGGATCACGGGACGTCCCCCTAGGGCGAACACTGGGGAGCTGTTTTTT. The chain carries TRBV30 and TRBJ2-2; D may correspond to TRBD1 or TRBD2 (5 bases each). CDR1 and CDR2 from the germline V gene are GTSNPN and SVGIG (reference sequence). CDR3 length equals 22 residues.

Of note for this clonotype: An end of the junction differs from the germline gene, which may be a read error. The chain joins TRBV11-3 to TRBJ1-1; D gene uncertain. The CDR3 totals 16 residues. CDR1 is SGHNT, CDR2 YENEEA, per germline. Here the CDR3 DNA reads TGTGCCAACAGCTTAGTCGGGGAATACCGGAACACTGTAGCTTCCTTT. Amino acids: CANSLVGEYRNTVASF.

Worth noting for this clonotype: At one boundary the junction diverges from the germline segment, which might be a read error. The CDR3 sequence: CASSLGLDALPETHYF. The DNA for the CDR3 is TGTGCCAGCAGCTTAGGATTGGACGCCTTACCAGAGACCCATTACTTC. This chain links TRBV11-2 with TRBJ2-5; D unresolved. This CDR3 has 16 residues. Germline V lookup: CDR1 SGHAT, CDR2 FQNNGV.

This chain uses TRBV6-1 with TRBJ2-3, with a possible D match to TRBD2 (6 bases). V dropped 9 bases and J dropped 3 bases, with 16 bases sitting between them. Germline CDR1 is MNHNS and CDR2 is SASEGT. The CDR3 contains 14 residues. CDR3 loop: CASNRERATDTQYF. CDR3 nucleotide sequence: TGTGCCAGTAATCGTGAGCGGGCGACAGATACGCAGTATTTT.

This clonotype occurred many times. The germline gene is not matched at one end of the junction; a read error may be the cause. The CDR3 region has the DNA TGTGCCAGCAGTGACTTAGAAACAGGAGGGCTGCTTTTC. It yields the protein CASSDLETGGLLF. The chain has TRBV6-4 and TRBJ2-1; possibly TRBD2 for D (6 bases). The CDR3 spans 13 residues. Looked up from germline, CDR1 is MRHNA and CDR2 is SNTAGT.

About this clonotype itself: At one end the junction does not follow the germline gene, possibly because of a read error. The CDR3 sequence is CASSLDPRNFSYNGQFF. CDR3 in DNA: TGTGCCAGCAGCTTAGATCCCAGGAATTTTTCTTACAATGGGCAGTTCTTC. This chain joins TRBV11-3 and TRBJ2-1; no definite D call. Germline V gene data show CDR1 as SGHNT and CDR2 as YENEEA. The CDR3 spans 17 residues.

As for this clonotype: The germline gene is not matched at one end of the junction; a read error may be the cause. The genes are TRBV6-5 and TRBJ1-2, with 8 bases identical to TRBD1. The CDR3 is 15 residues long. Germline CDR1 reads MNHEY; CDR2 reads SVGAGI. In DNA form, the CDR3 reads TGTGCCAGCAGCTCACATCGACAGGGGTTCTATGGCTACACTTTC. The encoded protein is CASSSHRQGFYGYTF.

The V gene is TRBV3-1, the J gene TRBJ2-3, with 9 nucleotides matching TRBD1. The germline gives CDR1 LGHDT, CDR2 YNNKEL (reference sequence). V dropped 4 bases and J dropped 4; count of bases not matched to a gene: 3. CDR3 length: 14 residues. This CDR3 is CASSPGQGADTQYF. DNA for the CDR3: TGTGCCAGCAGCCCGGGACAGGGCGCAGATACGCAGTATTTT.

This clonotype was counted once. Just one base apart from a much larger clone, this may be a read error. This chain joins TRBV7-9 and TRBJ1-1; D unclear. Trimming removed 5 bases from V and 2 bases from J, with 18 bases in between. The CDR3 loop spans 16 amino acids. Per germline, CDR1 SEHNR and CDR2 FQNEAQ (reference sequence). In nucleotides, the CDR3 is TGTGCCAGCAGCCACGCGGACCTCCGAACTAACACTGAAGCTTTCTTT. Its protein product is CASSHADLRTNTEAFF.

In this sample, this clonotype turned up many times. The DNA for the CDR3 is TGTGCCAGCAGTCCTATCGGGACAGGGGGCTTGAACACTGAAGCTTTCTTT. This encodes CASSPIGTGGLNTEAFF. The chain has TRBV28 and TRBJ1-1; 12 bases are shared with TRBD1. V lost 5 bases and J lost 0; bases outside the gene matches: 7. In germline, CDR1 is MDHEN, CDR2 SYDVKM. The CDR3 is made up of 17 amino acids.

The chain links TRBV12-3 or TRBV12-4 to TRBJ2-5; D tentatively reads TRBD1 or TRBD2 (5 bases each). The CDR3 consists of 15 residues. V lost 3 bases to trimming and J lost 5 bases, with 16 bases between them. CDR3: CASSFSTRDAETQYF. The CDR3 nucleotides are TGTGCCAGCAGTTTTTCCACAAGGGACGCGGAGACCCAGTACTTC.